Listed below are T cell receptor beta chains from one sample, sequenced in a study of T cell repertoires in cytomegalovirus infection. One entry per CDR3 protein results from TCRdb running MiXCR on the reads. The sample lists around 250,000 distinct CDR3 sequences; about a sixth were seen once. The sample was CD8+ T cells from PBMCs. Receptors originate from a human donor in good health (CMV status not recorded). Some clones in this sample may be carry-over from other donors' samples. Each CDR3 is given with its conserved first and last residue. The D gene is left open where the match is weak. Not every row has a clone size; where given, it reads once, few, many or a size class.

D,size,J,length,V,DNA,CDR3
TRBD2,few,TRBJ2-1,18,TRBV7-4,TGTGCCAGCAGCCCTCGTGGTGCTAGCGGGATATTATACAATGAGCAGTTCTTC,CASSPRGASGILYNEQFF
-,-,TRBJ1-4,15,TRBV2,TGTGCCAGCAGTGAAAGTACGGGGGCGCGGGAAAAACTGTTTTTT,CASSESTGAREKLFF
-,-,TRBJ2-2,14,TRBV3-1,TGTGCCAGCAGTCCACAGCCCCACACCGGGGAGCTGTTTTTT,CASSPQPHTGELFF
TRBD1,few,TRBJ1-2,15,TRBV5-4,TGTGCCAGCAGCCCGGGGACAGGGGAGGACTATGGCTACACCTTC,CASSPGTGEDYGYTF
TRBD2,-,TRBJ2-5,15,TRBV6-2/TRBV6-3,TGTGCCAGCAGTGGACTAGCGGGGCGTCAAGAGACCCAGTACTTC,CASSGLAGRQETQYF
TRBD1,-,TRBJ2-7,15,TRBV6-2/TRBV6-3,TGTGCCAGCACCGCATTTCAGGGGGAGACCTACGAGCAGTACTTC,CASTAFQGETYEQYF
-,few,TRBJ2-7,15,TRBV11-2,TGTGCCAGCAGCGTTAGAGGTCTAGATCACTACGAGCAGTACTTC,CASSVRGLDHYEQYF
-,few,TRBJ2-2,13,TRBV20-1,TGCAGTGCTAGAGGACAACGGACCGGGGAGCTGTTTTTT,CSARGQRTGELFF
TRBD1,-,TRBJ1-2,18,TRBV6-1,TGTGCCAGCAGCCCTTATACCGGGACAGGGAGGTCAACCTATGGCTACACCTTC,CASSPYTGTGRSTYGYTF
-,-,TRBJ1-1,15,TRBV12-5,TGTGCTAGTGGTTTGGTAGGCAGGGTCCACACTGAAGCTTTCTTT,CASGLVGRVHTEAFF
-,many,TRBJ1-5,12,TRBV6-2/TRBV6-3,TGTGCCAGCAGAAGGGGGTCCGAGCCCCAGCATTTT,CASRRGSEPQHF
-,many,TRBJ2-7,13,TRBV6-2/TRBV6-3,TGTGCCAGCAGTTACGCCGGGACCTACGAGCAGTACTTC,CASSYAGTYEQYF
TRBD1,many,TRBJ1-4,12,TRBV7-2,TGTGCCAGCAGCTCCCACCAGGGGGAACTGTTTTTT,CASSSHQGELFF
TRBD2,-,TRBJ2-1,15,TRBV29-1,TGCAGCGTTGGGGGACTAGCGGGTTCCTACAATGAGCAGTTCTTC,CSVGGLAGSYNEQFF
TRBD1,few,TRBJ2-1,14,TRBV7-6,TGTGCCAGCAGCTGGGACAGCTATTACAATGAGCAGTTCTTC,CASSWDSYYNEQFF
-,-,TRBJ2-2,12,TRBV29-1,TGCAGCGTTGAAAAGCTTACCGGGGAGCTGTTTTTT,CSVEKLTGELFF
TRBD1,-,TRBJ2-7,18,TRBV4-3,TGCGCCAGCAGCCAAGCCTTCATCGCCGGGACAGGGGGATACGAGCAGTACTTC,CASSQAFIAGTGGYEQYF
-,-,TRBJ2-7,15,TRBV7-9,TGTGCCAGCAGCTTTTCAGGCAGCTTATCCTACGAGCAGTACTTC,CASSFSGSLSYEQYF
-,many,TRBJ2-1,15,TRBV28,TGTGCCAGCAGTTTGAGACAGCTCTCCTACAATGAGCAGTTCTTC,CASSLRQLSYNEQFF
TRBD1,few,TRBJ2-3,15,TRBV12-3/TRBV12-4,TGTGCCAGCAGTCAAAGGGACAGTGGGACAGATACGCAGTATTTT,CASSQRDSGTDTQYF
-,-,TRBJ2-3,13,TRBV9,TGTGCCAGCAGCGCCGGTGGCACAGATACGCAGTATTTT,CASSAGGTDTQYF
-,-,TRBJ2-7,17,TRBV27,TGTGCCAGCAGTTTAATGCCCGGGAATGGACCGGGCCACGAGCAGTACTTC,CASSLMPGNGPGHEQYF
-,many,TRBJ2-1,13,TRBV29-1,TGCAGCGTTGACGGCAGGGTGATTTTTGAGCAGTTCTTC,CSVDGRVIFEQFF
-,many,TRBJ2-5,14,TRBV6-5,TGTGCCAGCAGTTACTCTTCAGGGGAAGAGACCCAGTACTTC,CASSYSSGEETQYF
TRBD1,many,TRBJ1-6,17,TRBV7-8,TGTGCCAGCAGTCAGGCCGGTGGACAGGGTCCCGATTCACCCCTCCACTTT,CASSQAGGQGPDSPLHF
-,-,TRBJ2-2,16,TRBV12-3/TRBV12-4,TGTGCCAGCAGTTACTCCAGAAAATCCCACACCGGGGAGCTGTTTTTT,CASSYSRKSHTGELFF
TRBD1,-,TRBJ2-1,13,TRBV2,TGTGCCAGCATGGGGTTTGTCACAGGGGGCGAGTTCTTC,CASMGFVTGGEFF
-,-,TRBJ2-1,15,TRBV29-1,TGCAGCGTTGCGGCAGCTCGGAGTACTAACAATGAGCAGTTCTTC,CSVAAARSTNNEQFF
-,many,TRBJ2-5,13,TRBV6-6,TGTGCCAGCAGTTACGGGGGAAGGGAGACCCAGTACTTC,CASSYGGRETQYF
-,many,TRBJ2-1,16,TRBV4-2,TGTGCCAGCAGCCAGGGGCGGGACCCCTCGGTTCGTGAGCAGTTCTTC,CASSQGRDPSVREQFF
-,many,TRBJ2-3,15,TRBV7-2,TGTGCCAGCAGCTTAGGACAGAGAAGCACAGATACGCAGTATTTT,CASSLGQRSTDTQYF
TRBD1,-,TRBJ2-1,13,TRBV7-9,TGTGCCAGCAGACAGAACAGGGGGAATGAGCAGTTCTTC,CASRQNRGNEQFF
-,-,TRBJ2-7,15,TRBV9,TGTGCCAGCAGCGTAGGGCAAGGGTATGGCGACGAGCAGTACTTC,CASSVGQGYGDEQYF
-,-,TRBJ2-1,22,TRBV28,TGTGCCAGCAGCGGCATGGACAGCCCGAAGGTTCCCCCCGGAACCTCCTACAATGAGCAGTTCTTC,CASSGMDSPKVPPGTSYNEQFF
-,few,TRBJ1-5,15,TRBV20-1,TGCAGTGCTAGAGATCCCTCTCGGCCCCATCAGCCCCAGCATTTT,CSARDPSRPHQPQHF
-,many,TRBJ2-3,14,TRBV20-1,TGCAGTGCCAGGGGACTAACTATTTCAGATACGCAGTATTTT,CSARGLTISDTQYF
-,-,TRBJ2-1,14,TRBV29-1,TGCAGCGTTGATACAGGTTCCTCCTACAATGAGCAGTTCTTC,CSVDTGSSYNEQFF
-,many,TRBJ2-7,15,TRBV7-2,TGTGCCAGCAGCTTATTCCGAAGGGGGGACTACGAGCAGTACTTC,CASSLFRRGDYEQYF
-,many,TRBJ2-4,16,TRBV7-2,TGTGCCAGCAGCTTATTCGTCCAGGGAGCCAAAAACATTCAGTACTTC,CASSLFVQGAKNIQYF
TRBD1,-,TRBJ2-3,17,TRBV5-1,TGCGCCAGCAGCTGGCGGTTCGGGACAGAAGACACAGATACGCAGTATTTT,CASSWRFGTEDTDTQYF
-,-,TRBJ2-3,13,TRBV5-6,TGTGCCAGCAGCATTGGAGACACAGATACGCAGTATTTT,CASSIGDTDTQYF
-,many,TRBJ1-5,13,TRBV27,TGTGCCAGCAGCTTAGGACGCAATCAGCCCCAGCATTTT,CASSLGRNQPQHF
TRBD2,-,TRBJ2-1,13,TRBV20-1,TGCAGTGCTAGACGGGGGGGCGTCTATGAGCAGTTCTTC,CSARRGGVYEQFF
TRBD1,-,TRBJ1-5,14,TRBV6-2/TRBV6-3,TGTGCCAGCATTAACAGGGGGTTCAATCAGCCCCAGCATTTT,CASINRGFNQPQHF
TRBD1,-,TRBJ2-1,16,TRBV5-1,TGCGCCAGCAGCCCGCGTTCGACAGGGTACTACAATGAGCAGTTCTTC,CASSPRSTGYYNEQFF
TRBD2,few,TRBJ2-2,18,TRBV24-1,TGTGCCACCAGTGCCTCTAGCGGGGGGCGATCGAACACCGGGGAGCTGTTTTTT,CATSASSGGRSNTGELFF
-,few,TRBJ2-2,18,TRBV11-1,TGTGCCAGCAGCTTAGGGCAGGGCTCCGGAGGGGAAACCGGGGAGCTGTTTTTT,CASSLGQGSGGETGELFF
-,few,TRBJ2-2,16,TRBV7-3,TGTGCCAGCAGCCCCTACAGAGTTCCAAACACCGGGGAGCTGTTTTTT,CASSPYRVPNTGELFF
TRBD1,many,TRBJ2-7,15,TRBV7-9,TGTGCCAGCAGCTGGGACCGGGACAGGGACGACGAGCAGTACTTC,CASSWDRDRDDEQYF
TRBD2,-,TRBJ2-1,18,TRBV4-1,TGCGCCAGCAGTCCCTTCCGGGCGGGGGGGCAGTCCTACAATGAGCAGTTCTTC,CASSPFRAGGQSYNEQFF
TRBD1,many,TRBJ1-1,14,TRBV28,TGTGCCAGCAGTCTCAGGGGGCAGAACACTGAAGCTTTCTTT,CASSLRGQNTEAFF
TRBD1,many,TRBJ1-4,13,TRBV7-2,TGTGCCAGCAGCCCAGGGGGCATTGAAAAACTGTTTTTT,CASSPGGIEKLFF
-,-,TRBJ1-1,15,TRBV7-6,TGTGCCAGCAGCGCCTCCACCGACGAATTCAGTGAAGCTTTCTTT,CASSASTDEFSEAFF
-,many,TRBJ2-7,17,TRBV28,TGTGCCAGCTACGACAGCAGAGGGTCGGAATATGACTACGAGCAGTACTTC,CASYDSRGSEYDYEQYF
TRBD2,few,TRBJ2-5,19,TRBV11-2,TGTGCCAGCAGCTTAGATCTGCTCGGACTAGCGGGGCCGCAAGAGACCCAGTACTTC,CASSLDLLGLAGPQETQYF
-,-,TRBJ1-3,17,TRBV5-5,TGTGCCAGCAGCTTGGAGGAGGGTGGATACTCTGGAAACACCATATATTTT,CASSLEEGGYSGNTIYF
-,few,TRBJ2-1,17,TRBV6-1,TGTGCCAGCAGTGAAGCATGGTTCAGTGGAGGAAACAATGAGCAGTTCTTC,CASSEAWFSGGNNEQFF